This T cell receptor beta chain appears in the sequencing data of a study of T cell repertoires in cytomegalovirus infection. TCRdb reprocessed the reads via MiXCR and lists one record per CDR3 protein. Of hundreds of thousands of distinct CDR3 sequences listed, more than 20% are singletons. Study results and caveats: HLA-C-restricted TCR beta clonotypes specific for CMV led the ex vivo response.

CDR3 size: 13 residues. Germline V gene sequence: CDR1 SEHNR, CDR2 FQNEAQ (reference sequence). Concerning this clonotype: Its cognate antigen is unknown. Relative to the germline gene, one junction end is altered; a read error may explain this.

This chain links TRBV7-9 with TRBJ1-2; 11 bases align to TRBD1. The sequenced material came from CD8+ T cells from PBMCs. This receptor was taken from a human donor in good health (CMV status not recorded). Some clones in this sample may be carry-over from other donors' samples. Here the CDR3 reads CANSTGTGGSYTF. The CDR3 DNA is TGTGCCAACAGCACCGGGACAGGGGGAAGCTACACCTTC.